Below are 20 T cell receptor beta chains sequenced from a single sample in a study of breast tumors, draining lymph nodes, adjacent tissues. The lymph nodes were axillary draining lymph nodes from breast cancer patients. TCRdb ran MiXCR on the multiplex PCR reads and lists one entry per CDR3 protein. The sample has 100,000 or so distinct CDR3 sequences; less than 25% are singletons. The sequenced sample consisted of axillary lymph node tissue. The receptors originated from a female donor with breast cancer. Some clones in this sample may be carry-over from other donors' samples.

V usage is TRBV5-1 and J usage is TRBJ1-1; 8 positions agree with TRBD1. With V trimmed by 1 base and J by 1 base, 6 bases remained unmatched. Germline V gene data show CDR1 as SGHRS and CDR2 as YFSETQ. This CDR3 has 16 amino acids. The CDR3 spells CASSLTFGTGNTEAFF. As DNA, the CDR3 is TGCGCCAGCAGCTTGACCTTTGGGACAGGGAACACTGAAGCTTTCTTT.

This clonotype was detected a few times. CDR3 residues: CASSETGVNYGYTF. In DNA form, the CDR3 reads TGTGCCAGCAGTGAAACAGGGGTTAACTATGGCTACACCTTC. The chain links TRBV2 to TRBJ1-2, with TRBD1 matching over 7 bases. The CDR3 has 14 residues. Germline V lookup: CDR1 SNHLY, CDR2 FYNNEI. Trimming took 2 bases from V and 1 from J; bases not matched to a gene: 1. Variable domain in full (rest from reference TRBV2 and TRBJ1-2): EPEVTQTPSHQVTQMGQEVILRCVPISNHLYFYWYRQILGQKVEFLVSFYNNEISEKSEIFDDQFSVERPDGSNFTLKIRSTKLEDSAMYFCASSETGVNYGYTFGSGTRLTVV.

This clonotype was counted ten times or more. V is TRBV5-6 and J is TRBJ1-2; TRBD1 agrees at 9 bases. The V gene end was trimmed by 8 bases and the J gene end by 5 bases; junction bases not matched to a gene: 4. The CDR3 length is 12 residues. The germline CDR1 and CDR2 sequences are SGHDT and YYEEEE. DNA for the CDR3: TGTGCCAGTGAGGACAGGGGATATGGCTACACCTTC. Translation: CASEDRGYGYTF.

There are many counts of this clonotype. The chain carries TRBV11-3 and TRBJ2-3, with D perhaps matching TRBD2 (5 bases). Per the germline V gene, CDR1 is SGHNT and CDR2 is YENEEA. The CDR3 covers 15 residues. V was pared by 1 base and J by 6 bases, with 14 bases between. Here the CDR3 DNA reads TGTGCCAGCAGCTTAGGGCGGGCCAATCCGGATACGCAGTATTTT. The encoded protein is CASSLGRANPDTQYF.

This clonotype came up many times. V usage is TRBV27 and J usage is TRBJ1-6; D unresolved. The CDR3 has 13 residues. Deletions cut 0 bases from V and 10 bases from J, with 7 bases between. In germline, CDR1 is MNHEY, CDR2 SMNVEV (reference sequence). CDR3 in amino acids: CASSLSWGSPLHF. Here the CDR3 DNA reads TGTGCCAGCAGTTTATCGTGGGGATCACCCCTCCACTTT.

This clonotype was seen many times. The chain carries TRBV19 and TRBJ1-6; D unclear. V was trimmed by 3 bases and J by 0 bases, leaving 12 bases between them. The CDR3 contains 17 residues. The germline V gene encodes CDR1 LNHDA and CDR2 SQIVND (reference sequence). The CDR3 reads CASSISAVSSYNSPLHF. CDR3 nucleotide sequence: TGTGCCAGTAGTATTAGTGCGGTTAGCTCCTATAATTCACCCCTCCACTTT.

This clonotype came up many times. The V and J genes are TRBV7-3 and TRBJ2-3, with D possibly being TRBD2 (5 bases). Looked up from germline, CDR1 is SGHTA and CDR2 is FQGTGA. The CDR3 spans 16 residues. V shed 1 base and J shed 1 base, with 12 bases lying between them. CDR3 protein: CASSLRGAPGTDTQYF. In DNA, the CDR3 is TGTGCCAGCAGCTTAAGGGGAGCGCCCGGCACAGATACGCAGTATTTT.

This clonotype appeared many times. This chain uses TRBV7-9 with TRBJ1-6; D may be TRBD1 (6 bases). Germline values: CDR1 SEHNR, CDR2 FQNEAQ (reference sequence). The V and J ends lost 1 base and 5 bases respectively, with 12 bases between them. The CDR3 is 16 residues long. The CDR3 DNA follows: TGTGCCAGCAGCTTAGGGGGGGGCGGCGATAATTCACCCCTCCACTTT. Translation: CASSLGGGGDNSPLHF. Full variable domain (missing parts from reference TRBV7-9 and TRBJ1-6): DTGVSQNPRHKITKRGQNVTFRCDPISEHNRLYWYRQTLGQGPEFLTYFQNEAQLEKSRLLSDRFSAERPKGSFSTLEIQRTEQGDSAMYLCASSLGGGGDNSPLHFGNGTRLTVT.

This clonotype was seen repeatedly, ten times or more. The gene calls are TRBV9 and TRBJ2-7; TRBD2 agrees at 11 bases. Germline-derived CDR1 and CDR2 are SGDLS and YYNGEE. The CDR3 consists of 16 residues. Trimming took 1 base from V and 7 from J; bases not matched to a gene: 10. This chain's CDR3 is CASSVSPSGGLREQYF. CDR3 DNA sequence: TGTGCCAGCAGCGTATCCCCTAGCGGGGGGTTGAGGGAGCAGTACTTC.

This chain joins TRBV5-1 and TRBJ2-3; no clear D gene. This CDR3 contains 15 residues. V lost 0 bases, J lost 0 bases, and 8 bases lay in between. The germline V gene encodes CDR1 SGHRS and CDR2 YFSETQ. The CDR3 DNA sequence: TGCGCCAGCAGCTTGGTCGGAACTAGCACAGATACGCAGTATTTT. It is translated as CASSLVGTSTDTQYF.

This clonotype appeared many times. This chain joins TRBV29-1 and TRBJ2-5, with D perhaps matching TRBD1 or TRBD2 (5 bases each). The ends were cut back, 7 bases at V and 5 bases at J, with 14 bases in the middle. The CDR3 extends over 12 amino acids. CDR1 SQVTM and CDR2 ANQGSEA come from the germline V gene. CDR3 residues: CSARRDGETQYF. The CDR3 DNA follows: TGCAGCGCCAGAAGGGACGGCGAGACCCAGTACTTC.

This sequence joins TRBV9 and TRBJ1-2; no definite D call. Trimming took off 2 bases at V and 3 bases at J, with 14 bases between the two ends. Germline-derived CDR1 and CDR2 are SGDLS and YYNGEE. The CDR3 is 15 amino acids. The CDR3 sequence is CASSVGRITHYGYTF. CDR3 DNA: TGTGCCAGCAGCGTCGGACGGATCACTCACTATGGCTACACCTTC.

In the case of this clonotype: A much larger clone sits a single nucleotide away, making a read error possible. The V gene is TRBV27, the J gene TRBJ2-7; D might be TRBD1 (6 bases). Germline CDR1 and CDR2: MNHEY and SMNVEV (reference sequence). This CDR3 has 13 residues. With 6 bases removed from V and 2 bases from J, the gap between germline ends came to 11 bases. In nucleotides, the CDR3 is TGTGCCAGCAGAAGGACAGTTGCCTACGAGCAGTACTTC. Translated, it gives CASRRTVAYEQYF.

Ten or more counts support this clonotype. The gene calls are TRBV7-3 and TRBJ2-3; D unclear. The CDR3 has 13 amino acids. V lost 5 bases and J 0 bases, leaving 6 bases between the germline ends. Germline values: CDR1 SGHTA, CDR2 FQGTGA. The CDR3 spells CASSAPSTDTQYF. The CDR3 region has the DNA TGTGCCAGCAGCGCACCTAGCACAGATACGCAGTATTTT.

The table lists this clonotype with a few counts. A much bigger clone sits one base away, suggesting this may be a read error. The gene calls are TRBV5-1 and TRBJ2-3; a weak D match, TRBD2 (5 bases). The CDR3 runs 15 residues. Germline CDR1 and CDR2: SGHRS and YFSETQ. The CDR3 loop is CAGSLYGDRTDTQYF. The CDR3 coding sequence is TGCGCCGGCAGCTTGTACGGGGATCGCACAGATACGCAGTATTTT.

Many counts were recorded for this clonotype. The genes are TRBV6-6 and TRBJ2-1; TRBD2 might be the D (6 bases). Trimming took 3 bases from V and 4 from J, leaving 13 bases between them. CDR1 is MNHNY and CDR2 is SVGAGI in the germline V gene (reference sequence). The CDR3 is 15 residues long. The CDR3 protein is CASSYAGNYYNEQFF. CDR3 DNA sequence: TGTGCCAGCAGTTATGCGGGGAACTATTACAATGAGCAGTTCTTC.

At least ten counts were recorded for this clonotype. The rearrangement joins TRBV9 to TRBJ2-1, with 7 bases identical to TRBD2. The V segment lost 0 bases and the J segment 8 bases; nucleotides outside the gene matches: 8. Germline CDR1 and CDR2: SGDLS and YYNGEE. The CDR3 covers 15 residues. This CDR3 is CASSVASGTMHEQFF. CDR3 nucleotides: TGTGCCAGCAGCGTAGCATCCGGGACTATGCATGAGCAGTTCTTC.

This clonotype was counted ten times or more. The chain links TRBV5-1 to TRBJ2-2; the D is unclear. The CDR3 is 13 residues long. Germline lookup yields CDR1 SGHRS and CDR2 YFSETQ. V was trimmed by 1 base and J by 7 bases, leaving 8 bases between them. Written as DNA, the CDR3 is TGCGCCAGCAGCTTGTCATCGAGCGGGGAGCTGTTTTTT. Translating gives CASSLSSSGELFF.

This clonotype was detected only a few times. The chain carries TRBV5-8 and TRBJ2-1; TRBD2 aligns across 8 bases. This CDR3 region has 15 residues. With 4 bases clipped from V and 5 bases from J, the junction kept 8 bases outside the gene matches. Germline CDR1 reads SGHTS; CDR2 reads YDEGEE. CDR3 amino acids: CASSASSGRNNEQFF. The DNA for the CDR3 is TGTGCCAGCAGCGCCTCTAGCGGGCGCAACAATGAGCAGTTCTTC.

The chain recombines TRBV2 with TRBJ2-7, with 8 bases identical to TRBD1. Germline V gene lookup returns CDR1 SNHLY and CDR2 FYNNEI. Trimming removed 6 bases from V and 2 bases from J; junction bases left unmatched: 6. The CDR3 runs 14 residues. CDR3 in DNA: TGTGCCAGCAGAGGGGGGACAGGAACCTACGAGCAGTACTTC. Its protein is CASRGGTGTYEQYF. The full variable domain, with the rest looked up from reference TRBV2 and TRBJ2-7, is EPEVTQTPSHQVTQMGQEVILRCVPISNHLYFYWYRQILGQKVEFLVSFYNNEISEKSEIFDDQFSVERPDGSNFTLKIRSTKLEDSAMYFCASRGGTGTYEQYFGPGTRLTVT.